Shown below are 15 T cell receptor beta chains from a single sample sequenced in a study of blood T cell repertoires in COVID-19. The assay was immunoSEQ multiplex PCR, and TCRdb's table has in-frame clones only and misses some. The sample lists under 70,000 clones, around 90% occurring once. Sample: peripheral blood. The receptors originated from a woman in her late teens or twenties with acute or convalescent COVID-19.

V and J are TRBV5-1 and TRBJ1-1; the D gene is possibly TRBD1 (5 bases). Deletions cut 3 bases from V and 1 base from J, with 10 bases between. Germline V gene lookup returns CDR1 SGHRS and CDR2 YFSETQ. CDR3 length equals 14 residues. CDR3 sequence: CASSWAGRNTEAFF. In DNA, the CDR3 is TGCGCCAGCAGCTGGGCGGGGCGGAACACTGAAGCTTTCTTT.

The chain combines TRBV7-2 with TRBJ1-3, with D unclear. Trimming took off 4 bases at V and 4 bases at J, with 5 bases between the two ends. The CDR3 is made up of 12 amino acids. Germline assignment: CDR1 SGHTA and CDR2 FQGNSA. The CDR3 here is CASSSQGNTIYF. The CDR3, as DNA: TGTGCCAGCAGCTCACAAGGAAACACCATATATTTT. Together with reference TRBV7-2 and TRBJ1-3, the CDR3 gives the full variable domain: GAGVSQSPSNKVTEKGKDVELRCDPISGHTALYWYRQSLGQGLEFLIYFQGNSAPDKSGLPSDRFSAERTGGSVSTLTIQRTQQEDSAVYLCASSSQGNTIYFGEGSWLTVV.

The CDR3 here is CASSAHQGVGGELFF. In DNA form, the CDR3 reads TGTGCCAGCAGCGCCCATCAGGGGGTTGGCGGGGAGCTGTTTTTT. The chain is built from TRBV7-8 and TRBJ2-2, with 7 bases fitting TRBD1. Unmatched junction bases numbered 10, after V lost 5 bases and J lost 7 bases. CDR1 SGHVS and CDR2 FQNEAQ come from the germline V gene. The length of the CDR3 is 15 residues.

This chain joins TRBV19 and TRBJ1-5; 7 bases align to TRBD1. The length of the CDR3 is 14 residues. V trimming: 4 bases; J trimming: 6 bases; junction bases outside the gene matches: 6. Germline CDR1 LNHDA, CDR2 SQIVND (reference sequence). CDR3 sequence reads: CASSTGTVSQPQHF. The CDR3 DNA is TGTGCCAGTAGTACAGGGACAGTAAGTCAGCCCCAGCATTTT. Full variable domain (remainder filled in from reference TRBV19 and TRBJ1-5): DGGITQSPKYLFRKEGQNVTLSCEQNLNHDAMYWYRQDPGQGLRLIYYSQIVNDFQKGDIAEGYSVSREKKESFPLTVTSAQKNPTAFYLCASSTGTVSQPQHFGDGTRLSIL.

The chain uses TRBV19 and TRBJ2-5; a weak D match, TRBD2 (5 bases). Trimming pared 0 bases from V and 4 bases from J, leaving 15 bases between. This CDR3 has 16 residues. The germline gives CDR1 LNHDA, CDR2 SQIVND (reference sequence). The CDR3 protein is CASSIDLSLVIETQYF. The CDR3 DNA is TGTGCCAGTAGTATAGATCTATCACTAGTGATAGAGACCCAGTACTTC.

The rearrangement joins TRBV4-1 to TRBJ2-2, with 11 bases that match TRBD1. The germline V gene encodes CDR1 MGHRA and CDR2 YSYEKL. Losses at the gene ends were 0 bases for V and 4 bases for J; bases not matched to a gene: 1. This CDR3 contains 16 residues. In DNA form, the CDR3 reads TGCGCCAGCAGCCAAGAGGGACAGGGGGGCACCGGGGAGCTGTTTTTT. It is translated as CASSQEGQGGTGELFF.

The rearrangement uses TRBV6-6 and TRBJ1-1; 10 nucleotides align to TRBD1. Looked up from germline, CDR1 is MNHNY and CDR2 is SVGAGI (reference sequence). J was trimmed by 7 bases and V by 0 bases; bases with no gene match: 2. The CDR3 totals 14 residues. CDR3 in amino acids: CASSYSTGGGEAFF. The CDR3 nucleotides read TGTGCCAGCAGTTACTCGACAGGGGGCGGTGAAGCTTTCTTT.

The chain carries TRBV30 and TRBJ1-1, with D unclear. This CDR3 region has 13 residues. Trimming left V 0 bases short and J 3 bases short, with 8 bases between. The germline V gene encodes CDR1 GTSNPN and CDR2 SVGIG (reference sequence). The CDR3 loop is CAWSVRGYTEAFF. The CDR3 bases are TGTGCCTGGAGTGTAAGAGGGTACACTGAAGCTTTCTTT.

The chain couples TRBV11-2 to TRBJ1-2, with 7 bases aligning to TRBD1. This CDR3 has 14 residues. CDR1 and CDR2 from the germline V gene are SGHAT and FQNNGV. V shed 7 bases and J 0 bases; nucleotides not matched to a gene: 5. CDR3 sequence: CASNRQGANYGYTF. CDR3 DNA: TGTGCCAGCAACCGACAGGGTGCTAACTATGGCTACACCTTC.

V usage is TRBV24-1 and J usage is TRBJ1-2; D may be TRBD1 (6 bases). Trimming left V 7 bases short and J 5 bases short, with 19 bases between. CDR3 size: 15 residues. Germline V gene sequence: CDR1 KGHDR, CDR2 SFDVKD. The DNA of the CDR3 is TGTGCCACCAGAGGAGATGTGGCACAGGGATATGGCTACACCTTC. This codes for CATRGDVAQGYGYTF.

This clone was picked up one time. This sequence joins TRBV15 and TRBJ2-1; weak D call: TRBD2 (5 bases). The CDR3 is 14 residues long. CDR1 is LNHNV, CDR2 YYDKDF, per germline (reference sequence). The germline V and J ends were trimmed by 7 bases and 5 bases, with 15 bases remaining between them. The CDR3 loop is CATKAGQKNNEQFF. In DNA form, the CDR3 reads TGTGCCACCAAGGCGGGCCAGAAGAACAATGAGCAGTTCTTC. The full variable domain, completed using reference TRBV15 and TRBJ2-1, is DAMVIQNPRYQVTQFGKPVTLSCSQTLNHNVMYWYQQKSSQAPKLLFHYYDKDFNNEADTPDNFQSRRPNTSFCFLDIRSPGLGDTAMYLCATKAGQKNNEQFFGPGTRLTVL.

V usage is TRBV4-1 and J usage is TRBJ2-5, with a weak D call TRBD1 (6 bases). Germline CDR1 and CDR2: MGHRA and YSYEKL. The CDR3 length is 13 residues. V was trimmed by 5 bases and J by 2 bases, leaving 9 bases between them. The CDR3 region has the DNA TGCGCCAGCAGCTATGACAGGCAAGAGACCCAGTACTTC. Its protein product is CASSYDRQETQYF.

The chain combines TRBV4-2 with TRBJ2-1; 8 positions agree with TRBD2. The CDR3 runs 17 residues. CDR1 and CDR2 from the germline V gene are LGHNA and YNFKEQ. The J segment lost 5 bases and the V segment lost 0 bases, leaving 9 bases of the junction unmatched. The CDR3 DNA reads TGTGCCAGCAGCCAAGATCTCTGGCGGGGGGACAACAATGAGCAGTTCTTC. This gives the protein CASSQDLWRGDNNEQFF.

This clone has a handful of counts. The chain uses TRBV9 and TRBJ1-6, with D possibly TRBD1 on 6 matching bases. CDR1 and CDR2 (germline): SGDLS, YYNGEE. The CDR3 spans 17 residues. V was shortened by 4 bases and J by 5 bases, with 19 bases between the two germline ends. In nucleotides, the CDR3 is TGTGCCAGCAGCTCGAGGGGGATCGGAGCCGATAATTCACCCCTCCACTTT. It translates to CASSSRGIGADNSPLHF.

This clone was seen only once. The V and J genes are TRBV2 and TRBJ2-4, with 8 bases that match TRBD1. This CDR3 is built from 13 residues. Germline CDR1 SNHLY, CDR2 FYNNEI. The J segment lost 7 bases and the V segment lost 7 bases, leaving 6 bases of the junction unmatched. CDR3 residues: CASNQQGENIQYF. The CDR3 DNA follows: TGTGCCAGCAACCAACAGGGGGAGAACATTCAGTACTTC.